The 24 T cell receptor beta chains reported below all come from one sample, sequenced in a study of cytomegalovirus exposure and HLA in healthy donors. It was with 60 Vbeta and 13 Jbeta primers that the PCR ran. TCRdb keeps only in-frame clones here, not all; method: immunoSEQ multiplex PCR. The sample carries about 170,000 clones, around 85% recorded once. Sequenced input: PBMCs. These receptors were taken from a boy between 2 and 10 years old in good health and CMV-seronegative.

The CDR3 bases are TGTGCCAGCAGTGAAGTAGGTGGGGGGTGGGATGAGCAGTTCTTC. This translates into CASSEVGGGWDEQFF. The chain uses TRBV25-1 and TRBJ2-1, with a weak D call TRBD2 (6 bases). CDR3 size: 15 residues. V lost 2 bases to trimming and J lost 8 bases, with 16 bases between them. Germline assignment: CDR1 MGHDK and CDR2 SYGVNS.

The table lists this clone with a few counts. The chain employs TRBV20-1 and TRBJ2-1; 9 positions match TRBD2. The germline gives CDR1 DFQATT, CDR2 SNEGSKA (reference sequence). After removal of 2 bases from V and 15 bases from J, the junction contained 5 bases not matched to a gene. The length of the CDR3 is 11 residues. In nucleotides, the CDR3 is TGCAGTGCTAGATGGCGGGAGGGTCGGTTCTTC. As protein: CSARWREGRFF.

The CDR3 loop reads CAISEIAYEQYF. The CDR3, as DNA: TGTGCCATCAGTGAGATTGCGTACGAGCAGTACTTC. The chain recombines TRBV10-3 with TRBJ2-7; D unclear. CDR3 size: 12 residues. Germline V gene sequence: CDR1 ENHRY, CDR2 SYGVKD. The V end lost 2 bases, the J end lost 4 bases, and 6 bases lay between the germline ends.

V and J are TRBV28 and TRBJ2-2; TRBD1 agrees at 8 bases. J lost 8 bases, V lost 6 bases, and 14 bases had no gene match. Germline V gene lookup returns CDR1 MDHEN and CDR2 SYDVKM. The length of the CDR3 is 16 residues. The CDR3 DNA reads as TGTGCCAGCAGATCACTTGGACAGGGTATTGTGGGGGAGCTGTTTTTT. As protein: CASRSLGQGIVGELFF.

V and J are TRBV28 and TRBJ1-2, with a weak D call TRBD1 (6 bases). The V gene lost 3 bases and the J gene lost 3 bases, with 8 bases spanning the gap. Germline V CDR1 and CDR2: MDHEN, SYDVKM. The CDR3 has 13 residues. As DNA, the CDR3 is TGTGCCAGCAGTTTGTGGACAGACTATGGCTACACCTTC. Its protein product is CASSLWTDYGYTF.

The table lists this clone with a count of one. CDR3 region: CASSPRLAGLYEQYF. The DNA of the CDR3 is TGTGCCAGCAGCCCCCGACTAGCGGGGCTCTACGAGCAGTACTTC. The V gene is TRBV7-2, the J gene TRBJ2-7; 11 positions agree with TRBD2. This CDR3 spans 15 amino acids. The V and J ends lost 5 bases and 3 bases, in that order; junction bases with no gene match: 6. Germline V gives CDR1 SGHTA, CDR2 FQGNSA.

This clone has just one count. The chain combines TRBV6-5 with TRBJ2-3; 7 nucleotides line up with TRBD1. V shed 4 bases and J 2 bases; nucleotides not matched to a gene: 9. Germline assignment: CDR1 MNHEY and CDR2 SVGAGI. The CDR3 covers 16 residues. For the CDR3, the DNA is TGTGCCAGCAGTTCCCGGGACAGTCAGTCCACAGATACGCAGTATTTT. Protein: CASSSRDSQSTDTQYF.

The CDR3 nucleotides are TGTGCCAGCAGCCAGACGACAGGGAGGAACACTGAAGCTTTCTTT. Translation gives CASSQTTGRNTEAFF. V usage is TRBV2 and J usage is TRBJ1-1; TRBD1 aligns across 7 bases. With V trimmed by 6 bases and J by 1 base, 8 bases remained unmatched. The CDR3 length is 15 residues. Germline-derived CDR1 and CDR2 are SNHLY and FYNNEI.

The chain uses TRBV6-1 and TRBJ2-1; D is uncertain. Germline V gene lookup returns CDR1 MNHNS and CDR2 SASEGT. The length of the CDR3 is 14 residues. The V and J ends lost 5 bases and 3 bases respectively, with 11 bases between them. CDR3 sequence: CASSTMSDYNEQFF. The CDR3 DNA reads TGTGCCAGCAGTACTATGTCCGACTACAATGAGCAGTTCTTC.

This chain uses TRBV5-1 with TRBJ2-7, with D tentatively TRBD1 (6 bases). Per the germline V gene, CDR1 is SGHRS and CDR2 is YFSETQ. The CDR3 consists of 15 residues. V gave up 2 bases and J gave up 6 bases, with 18 bases separating them. CDR3 protein: CASSLGFDTGSEQYV. The CDR3 DNA is TGCGCCAGCAGCTTAGGATTTGACACAGGGTCCGAGCAGTACGTC.

The chain combines TRBV4-2 with TRBJ2-1; D is uncertain. Germline CDR1 and CDR2: LGHNA and YNFKEQ. This CDR3 region has 16 residues. The V end lost 0 bases, the J end lost 0 bases, and 9 bases lay between the germline ends. The CDR3 DNA follows: TGTGCCAGCAGCCAAGACGGAGTGAGCTCCTACAATGAGCAGTTCTTC. It is translated as CASSQDGVSSYNEQFF.

The chain combines TRBV5-1 with TRBJ2-5, with 10 bases that match TRBD1. CDR1 is SGHRS, CDR2 YFSETQ, per germline. The V segment lost 0 bases and the J segment 2 bases; nucleotides outside the gene matches: 4. The CDR3 sequence is 16 residues long. The CDR3 DNA reads as TGCGCCAGCAGCTTGGGTTGGGGACAGGGGCAAGAGACCCAGTACTTC. Its protein is CASSLGWGQGQETQYF.

This clone came up a few times. This chain uses TRBV28 with TRBJ2-5; 13 bases line up with TRBD2. CDR3 length: 16 residues. The V gene's germline CDR1 is MDHEN and CDR2 SYDVKM. Germline trimming cut 5 bases from V and 5 bases from J; bases unmatched to any gene: 8. CDR3 residues: CASSRRLAGGLETQYF. DNA for the CDR3: TGTGCCAGCAGTCGTCGACTAGCGGGAGGTCTGGAGACCCAGTACTTC.

V is TRBV28 and J is TRBJ1-5, with 9 bases identical to TRBD1. The germline V gene encodes CDR1 MDHEN and CDR2 SYDVKM. The CDR3 loop spans 17 amino acids. V trimming: 4 bases; J trimming: 0 bases; junction bases outside the gene matches: 7. The CDR3 DNA is TGTGCCAGCAGTTCGCCGGGACAGGGTCATAGCAATCAGCCCCAGCATTTT. It is translated as CASSSPGQGHSNQPQHF. Together with reference TRBV28 and TRBJ1-5, the CDR3 gives the full variable domain: DVKVTQSSRYLVKRTGEKVFLECVQDMDHENMFWYRQDPGLGLRLIYFSYDVKMKEKGDIPEGYSVSREKKERFSLILESASTNQTSMYLCASSSPGQGHSNQPQHFGDGTRLSIL.

The chain combines TRBV10-3 with TRBJ2-3, with D possibly TRBD2 on 6 matching bases. Germline loops: CDR1 ENHRY, CDR2 SYGVKD. The CDR3 runs to 16 residues. The V end lost 2 bases, the J end lost 2 bases, and 14 bases lay between the germline ends. CDR3 bases: TGTGCCATCAGTGAGGGCGTAGCGGCCTACACAGATACGCAGTATTTT. Translated, it gives CAISEGVAAYTDTQYF.

This rearrangement joins TRBV6-1 to TRBJ2-3; D is perhaps TRBD2 (7 bases). Germline CDR1 MNHNS, CDR2 SASEGT. The CDR3 totals 15 residues. V was cut by 5 bases and J by 0 bases, with 12 bases left in between. The CDR3 DNA reads as TGTGCCAGCAGTCATCGGGGGGCTAGCACAGATACGCAGTATTTT. Translated: CASSHRGASTDTQYF.

This clone has a handful of counts. CDR3 nucleotide sequence: TGTGCCAGCAGCTTGACAGGGGTGCGCAATGAGCAGTTCTTC. It encodes CASSLTGVRNEQFF. V usage is TRBV7-6 and J usage is TRBJ2-1; 8 bases agree with TRBD1. Germline loops: CDR1 SGHVS, CDR2 FNYEAQ. Unmatched junction bases numbered 4, after V lost 3 bases and J lost 6 bases. The CDR3 is made up of 14 amino acids.

The chain couples TRBV30 to TRBJ1-5; tentatively, D is TRBD1 (5 bases). Germline-derived CDR1 and CDR2 are GTSNPN and SVGIG (reference sequence). CDR3 length: 12 residues. The CDR3 loop reads CAATQGNQPQHF. The CDR3 nucleotides read TGTGCTGCCACCCAGGGAAATCAGCCCCAGCATTTT.

The chain has TRBV19 and TRBJ2-2; the match to TRBD2 covers 11 bases. CDR3 length equals 15 residues. V shed 3 bases, J shed 6 bases, and the junction held 3 bases outside the gene matches. CDR1 LNHDA and CDR2 SQIVND come from the germline V gene (reference sequence). CDR3 region: CASSILAGGPGELFF. In nucleotides, the CDR3 is TGTGCCAGTAGTATTCTAGCGGGGGGTCCCGGGGAGCTGTTTTTT.

This rearrangement joins TRBV29-1 to TRBJ1-2; the D is unclear. The CDR3 consists of 11 residues. CDR1 SQVTM and CDR2 ANQGSEA come from the germline V gene. V was clipped by 2 bases and J by 8 bases, with 9 bases between them. The CDR3 reads CSVEQAGGYTF. The CDR3 DNA sequence: TGCAGCGTTGAACAGGCGGGGGGCTACACCTTC.

The CDR3 here is CASSGQGIRGYTF. In DNA form, the CDR3 reads TGTGCCAGCTCCGGACAGGGGATAAGAGGCTACACCTTC. The chain links TRBV2 to TRBJ1-2, with 9 bases matching TRBD1. Germline lookup yields CDR1 SNHLY and CDR2 FYNNEI. CDR3 length equals 13 residues. J lost 8 bases, V lost 8 bases, and 9 bases had no gene match.

This chain joins TRBV2 and TRBJ1-6; no definite D call. Trimming removed 7 bases at V and 7 bases at J, with 14 bases between. Germline CDR1 SNHLY, CDR2 FYNNEI. This CDR3 region has 14 residues. As DNA, the CDR3 is TGTGCCAGCAACCCCGGGCAGCGGAATTCACCCCTCCACTTT. This gives the protein CASNPGQRNSPLHF.

The chain uses TRBV6-1 and TRBJ1-2, with 7 bases lining up with TRBD1. This CDR3 region has 13 residues. Unmatched junction bases numbered 6, after V lost 0 bases and J lost 11 bases. Germline V gene data show CDR1 as MNHNS and CDR2 as SASEGT. The CDR3 loop reads CASSEARQGYYTF. The DNA of the CDR3 is TGTGCCAGCAGTGAAGCAAGACAGGGATATTACACCTTC.

The chain joins TRBV6-5 to TRBJ1-2, with TRBD1 identical over 9 bases. With 5 bases clipped from V and 1 base from J, the junction kept 5 bases outside the gene matches. The CDR3 has 15 residues. Germline CDR1 is MNHEY and CDR2 is SVGAGI. The CDR3 reads CASSPEGQGNYGYTF. The CDR3 nucleotides read TGTGCCAGCAGTCCCGAGGGACAGGGTAACTATGGCTACACCTTC.